The source of this TCR beta chain is a study of spatial heterogeneity in lung cancer. Study in general: In raw reads, more than nine appearances on average were recorded for each unique TCR and UMI combination.

TCR cDNA molecules each carried a unique molecular identifier. One entry per CDR3 protein results from TCRdb running MiXCR on the 5' RACE reads. Of about 23,000 distinct CDR3 sequences in the sample, approximately 4.8% are singletons; the top ten hold 4.5% to 6.5%. The time point was: sample taken at primary tumor resection. The cohort: 70 to 75 early-stage, untreated non-small cell lung cancer patients. The input material, whole RNA from tumor, nontumor lung or frozen PBMC, was sequenced unsorted. The ends were cut back, 1 base at V and 8 bases at J, with 14 bases in the middle. CDR1 and CDR2 from the germline V gene are SQVTM and ANQGSEA. This CDR3 spans 14 amino acids.

The sample consisted of PBMCs, taken at surgery. The V call is TRBV29-1, the J call TRBJ2-2; D not resolved. The clonotype comes from a male donor with early-stage non-small cell lung cancer. The chain's CDR3 is CSVEGKGTGGELFF. In nucleotides, the CDR3 is TGCAGCGTTGAAGGGAAAGGCACCGGAGGGGAGCTGTTTTTT.